What follows is one TCR beta chain and its context. As yet, its antigen is unknown. The data were taken from a study of cytomegalovirus exposure and HLA in healthy donors. Study details: The Caucasian-associated ancestry cluster held over 65% of approximately 400 genotyped donors. General study findings and limits: Through in vitro validation, a few CMV-associated chains were shown to be specific for CMV antigens.

The PCR was carried out with 60 Vbeta primers and 13 Jbeta primers. Repertoires were generated with immunoSEQ multiplex PCR, while TCRdb's copy carries only in-frame clones and drops some. The data show about 170,000 clones, roughly 76% seen once. This receptor was obtained from a male donor in good health and CMV-seronegative. Sequenced sample: PBMCs.

CDR3 sequence (DNA): TGTGCCAGCAGTTGGTCCGGGACAGGGACGGCAGATACGCAGTATTTT. The encoded protein is CASSWSGTGTADTQYF. The V and J genes are TRBV6-5 and TRBJ2-3; 9 bases agree with TRBD1. V gave up 4 bases and J gave up 4 bases; unmatched junction bases: 9. The CDR3 length is 16 residues. Germline lookup yields CDR1 MNHEY and CDR2 SVGAGI.